One sample yielded the 26 T cell receptor beta chains listed below, sequenced in a study of T-cell reconstitution after alpha-beta-depleted transplantation in children. Preparing the TCRbeta library involved the use of unique molecular identifiers. TCRdb recomputed calls from the PCR reads with MiXCR, one row per CDR3 protein. Of around 600,000 distinct CDR3 sequences in the sample, approximately 16% were seen once. The specimen was PBMCs from the stem cell graft donor, collected from the stem cell graft. The source is a human donor who donated a stem cell graft to a child with acute myeloid leukemia.

This clonotype has more than one count but fewer than ten. This chain uses TRBV20-1 with TRBJ2-7; TRBD2 matches at 11 bases. CDR3 length: 14 residues. V dropped 6 bases and J dropped 6; count of bases not matched to a gene: 10. Germline CDR1 and CDR2: DFQATT and SNEGSKA (reference sequence). The CDR3 DNA sequence: TGCAGTGCCCGTCCGACTAGCGGGACTGGCGAGCAGTACTTC. This sequence encodes CSARPTSGTGEQYF.

This clonotype occurred many times. The rearrangement joins TRBV5-1 to TRBJ2-1; D is uncertain. The length of the CDR3 is 15 residues. The V end lost 0 bases, the J end lost 6 bases, and 13 bases lay between the germline ends. Per germline, CDR1 SGHRS and CDR2 YFSETQ. The CDR3 DNA reads as TGCGCCAGCAGCTTGGACCGGGCTATCCGCAATGAGCAGTTCTTC. Translating it yields CASSLDRAIRNEQFF.

In this sample, this clonotype turned up many times. The genes are TRBV7-6 and TRBJ2-3; 11 bases map to TRBD2. CDR1 is SGHVS and CDR2 is FNYEAQ in the germline V gene. The CDR3 consists of 20 residues. J was trimmed by 2 bases and V by 2 bases; bases with no gene match: 15. CDR3 nucleotide sequence: TGTGCCAGCAGCTTAAGGCTAGCGGGGGGCCGATGGGGTATCACAGATACGCAGTATTTT. This sequence encodes CASSLRLAGGRWGITDTQYF.

This clonotype appeared a few times. This sequence joins TRBV24-1 and TRBJ2-4; perhaps TRBD1 as D (5 bases). V gave up 5 bases and J gave up 11 bases, with 12 bases separating them. The CDR3 is 12 amino acids. Per the germline V gene, CDR1 is KGHDR and CDR2 is SFDVKD. CDR3 loop: CATSALGHLQYF. CDR3 in DNA: TGTGCCACCAGTGCCCTCGGACATCTTCAGTACTTC.

The chain has TRBV5-5 and TRBJ1-1; perhaps TRBD1 as D (5 bases). This CDR3 has 13 amino acids. V lost 4 bases and J lost 3, with 10 bases in between. CDR1 is SGHKS, CDR2 YYEKEE, per germline (reference sequence). The CDR3 here is CASSHSGDTEAFF. The CDR3 nucleotides read TGTGCCAGCAGCCACTCGGGGGACACTGAAGCTTTCTTT.

This clonotype came up a few times. The J gene is TRBJ1-6, the V gene TRBV7-2; TRBD1 matches 8 bases. Germline V CDR1 and CDR2: SGHTA, FQGNSA. After removal of 5 bases from V and 10 bases from J, the junction contained 4 bases not matched to a gene. The CDR3 loop spans 13 amino acids. This CDR3 is CASSAGGGSPLHF. CDR3 coding DNA: TGTGCCAGCAGCGCAGGGGGCGGATCACCCCTCCACTTT.

The chain links TRBV3-1 to TRBJ1-4; D may be TRBD1 (5 bases). Trimming took 3 bases from V and 0 from J, leaving 20 bases between them. The germline gives CDR1 LGHDT, CDR2 YNNKEL (reference sequence). The CDR3 is made up of 19 amino acids. The chain's CDR3 is CASSHSGFTSRPTNEKLFF. For the CDR3, the DNA is TGTGCCAGCAGCCACTCAGGGTTCACCTCGAGGCCAACTAATGAAAAACTGTTTTTT.

CDR3 sequence (DNA): TGCAGTTCAAACAGGGGTCAGGTTACGGACACTGAAGCTTTCTTT. This gives the protein CSSNRGQVTDTEAFF. This chain joins TRBV20-1 and TRBJ1-1; 7 positions match TRBD1. This CDR3 spans 15 amino acids. The germline V gene has CDR1 DFQATT and CDR2 SNEGSKA (reference sequence). With V trimmed by 8 bases and J by 3 bases, 15 bases remained unmatched.

This clonotype was detected a few times. This rearrangement joins TRBV7-2 to TRBJ2-6; weak D call: TRBD2 (6 bases). CDR1 is SGHTA, CDR2 FQGNSA, per germline. The CDR3 extends over 17 amino acids. The V gene lost 5 bases and the J gene lost 3 bases, with 17 bases spanning the gap. The CDR3: CASSQLSGVYGANVLTF. The CDR3 DNA reads TGTGCCAGCAGCCAACTATCGGGGGTGTATGGGGCCAACGTCCTGACTTTC.

As regards this clonotype: This may be a read error, as it is one base from a much larger clone. V usage is TRBV7-2 and J usage is TRBJ2-3; maybe TRBD1 (6 bases). CDR3 length: 15 amino acids. CDR1 SGHTA and CDR2 FQGNSA come from the germline V gene. CDR3 in DNA: TGTGCCAGCAGCGCCAGGGGTCTTCGCACAGATACGCTGTATTTT. Translated: CASSARGLRTDTLYF.

This clonotype was detected many times. The rearrangement links TRBV5-5 to TRBJ2-1; D remains unclear. CDR1 is SGHKS and CDR2 is YYEKEE in the germline V gene (reference sequence). This CDR3 spans 12 amino acids. V was pared by 0 bases and J by 9 bases, with 7 bases between. The CDR3 is CASSLGLPEQFF. The DNA of the CDR3 is TGTGCCAGCAGCTTGGGGCTCCCTGAGCAGTTCTTC.

This clonotype was seen repeatedly, ten times or more. CDR3 in DNA: TGTGCCAGCAGCTTAGACCGAGGGTTCACCGGGGAGCTGTTTTTT. Its protein is CASSLDRGFTGELFF. The J gene is TRBJ2-2, the V gene TRBV7-6; D is possibly TRBD2 (5 bases). V was trimmed by 1 base and J by 4 bases, leaving 10 bases between them. The CDR3 loop spans 15 amino acids. Germline assignment: CDR1 SGHVS and CDR2 FNYEAQ.

Ten or more counts support this clonotype. The chain joins TRBV7-2 to TRBJ2-7, with D possibly TRBD1 on 6 matching bases. The CDR3 extends over 14 amino acids. Trimming stripped 1 base from V and 3 bases from J, with 10 bases between. The V gene's germline CDR1 is SGHTA and CDR2 FQGNSA. This chain's CDR3 is CASSLVTGIYEQYF. The CDR3 region has the DNA TGTGCCAGCAGCTTAGTGACAGGCATCTACGAGCAGTACTTC.

The gene calls are TRBV2 and TRBJ2-1; 14 bases map to TRBD2. CDR1 SNHLY and CDR2 FYNNEI come from the germline V gene. This CDR3 has 16 residues. J lost 9 bases, V lost 8 bases, and 12 bases had no gene match. In DNA, the CDR3 is TGTGCCAGCCCTGGAGGGACTAGCGGGGGAATGGGTGAGCAGTTCTTC. Translating it yields CASPGGTSGGMGEQFF.

This clonotype was counted at least ten times. The CDR3 DNA reads as TGTGCCAGCACTCGTGAAGCTTTCTTT. Its translation: CASTREAFF. The V gene is TRBV12-3 or TRBV12-4, the J gene TRBJ1-1; no clear D. Deletions cut 7 bases from V and 7 bases from J, with 4 bases between. CDR3 length equals 9 residues.

This clonotype was seen ten or more times. The CDR3 protein is CASSLGGAFTETQYF. Here the CDR3 DNA reads TGTGCCAGCAGCTTGGGGGGGGCATTTACAGAGACCCAGTACTTC. This chain uses TRBV7-8 with TRBJ2-5, with a weak D call TRBD2 (7 bases). Trimming pared 3 bases from V and 4 bases from J, leaving 15 bases between. CDR1 is SGHVS and CDR2 is FQNEAQ in the germline V gene. The CDR3 contains 15 residues.

CDR3: CASSPLLTDTQYF. As DNA, the CDR3 is TGTGCCAGCAGCCCACTGTTGACAGATACGCAGTATTTT. The chain recombines TRBV7-9 with TRBJ2-3; D unresolved. Trimming left V 5 bases short and J 3 bases short, with 9 bases between. The CDR3 length is 13 residues. Per the germline V gene, CDR1 is SEHNR and CDR2 is FQNEAQ (reference sequence).

The rearrangement uses TRBV4-3 and TRBJ2-3; 11 positions match TRBD2. This CDR3 comprises 15 residues. The V and J ends lost 3 bases and 5 bases, in that order; junction bases with no gene match: 4. Germline V gives CDR1 LGHNA, CDR2 YSLEER. CDR3 bases: TGCGCCAGCAGCCAGCTAGCGGGGGGAGAAGATACGCAGTATTTT. Its protein product is CASSQLAGGEDTQYF.

This clonotype has only a few counts. The chain couples TRBV6-5 to TRBJ1-2, with D maybe TRBD1 (5 bases). Looked up from germline, CDR1 is MNHEY and CDR2 is SVGAGI. V was cut by 0 bases and J by 4 bases, with 18 bases left in between. The CDR3 has 17 amino acids. CDR3 DNA sequence: TGTGCCAGCAGTTACTCAGGCCGGCAGGACACCCTCTATGGCTACACCTTC. It codes for CASSYSGRQDTLYGYTF.

The chain combines TRBV6-2 or TRBV6-3 with TRBJ2-1; 8 bases are a match to TRBD2. Germline assignment: CDR1 MNHEY and CDR2 SVGEGT. The CDR3 loop spans 17 amino acids. With V trimmed by 5 bases and J by 3 bases, 12 bases remained unmatched. CDR3: CASSPLGDGGDYNEQFF. The CDR3 nucleotides read TGTGCCAGCAGTCCCCTAGGGGACGGGGGGGACTACAATGAGCAGTTCTTC.

This clonotype appeared a few times. This chain uses TRBV11-2 with TRBJ2-1; 12 nucleotides match TRBD1. The CDR3 has 16 residues. Germline V gene data show CDR1 as SGHAT and CDR2 as FQNNGV. V trimming: 5 bases; J trimming: 8 bases; junction bases outside the gene matches: 10. CDR3 sequence reads: CASSLGGGQGADEQFF. CDR3 nucleotides: TGTGCCAGCAGCCTAGGAGGGGGACAGGGGGCCGATGAGCAGTTCTTC.

The rearrangement joins TRBV4-2 to TRBJ2-5; 7 bases are shared with TRBD2. Germline V gene data show CDR1 as LGHNA and CDR2 as YNFKEQ. This CDR3 has 15 residues. Trimming took 1 base from V and 0 from J; bases not matched to a gene: 2. In DNA form, the CDR3 reads TGTGCCAGCAGCCAAGGGGCGGGGGACCAAGAGACCCAGTACTTC. Translating it yields CASSQGAGDQETQYF.

This clonotype was observed a handful of times. J is TRBJ2-1 and V is TRBV12-3 or TRBV12-4; D is undetermined. The CDR3 length is 14 residues. The V end was cut by 1 base, the J end by 5 bases, with 9 bases between. CDR3 sequence (DNA): TGTGCCAGCAGTTTAGAGGGAAGCCACAATGAGCAGTTCTTC. Amino acids: CASSLEGSHNEQFF.

This clonotype has a handful of counts. This chain uses TRBV9 with TRBJ1-2; 10 bases are a match to TRBD1. Germline V CDR1 and CDR2: SGDLS, YYNGEE. The CDR3 has 14 amino acids. V shed 2 bases, J shed 3 bases, and the junction held 1 base outside the gene matches. The CDR3 sequence is CASSVGQGDYGYTF. The CDR3, as DNA: TGTGCCAGCAGCGTTGGACAGGGGGACTATGGCTACACCTTC.

There are many counts of this clonotype. The chain recombines TRBV20-1 with TRBJ1-4; 9 bases line up with TRBD1. The ends lost 6 bases at V and 0 bases at J; junction bases unmatched: 8. Germline loops: CDR1 DFQATT, CDR2 SNEGSKA (reference sequence). The CDR3 extends over 16 amino acids. The CDR3 sequence: CSAHGTGRATNEKLFF. CDR3 DNA sequence: TGCAGTGCGCATGGGACAGGGAGGGCAACTAATGAAAAACTGTTTTTT.

J is TRBJ2-7 and V is TRBV14; 9 positions agree with TRBD1. The CDR3 runs to 13 residues. J was trimmed by 10 bases and V by 4 bases; bases with no gene match: 8. CDR1 is SGHDN, CDR2 FVKESK, per germline. In DNA, the CDR3 is TGTGCCAGCAGCCGTTCCCGACAGGGGGTTCAGTACTTC. Amino acid sequence: CASSRSRQGVQYF.